This TCR beta chain was recorded in a study of control samples from healthy donors and cancer patients. The V gene end was trimmed by 0 bases and the J gene end by 3 bases; junction bases not matched to a gene: 4. There are 15 residues in the CDR3. Germline V gives CDR1 MGHRA, CDR2 YSYEKL. Profiled with immunoSEQ multiplex PCR; TCRdb holds only in-frame clones, not every one. The data contain around 84,000 clones, roughly 91% of them seen just once; the ten biggest clones take up roughly 14%. This clonotype was sampled from a young man in good health. Sequencing was done on a sample of blood. The rearrangement links TRBV4-1 to TRBJ2-7; 8 bases match TRBD2. CDR3 nucleotide sequence: TGCGCCAGCAGCCAAGATGCTAGCGGGTACTACGAGCAGTACTTC. Translation gives CASSQDASGYYEQYF.